This is a list of T cell receptor beta chains from one sample in a study of PD-L1 blockade in urothelial cancer. Sequenced by immunoSEQ multiplex PCR; TCRdb stores in-frame clones only, minus some. Of around 63,000 clones in the sample, approximately 78% were seen once. Sample: PBMCs, taken around atezolizumab (anti-PD-L1) treatment. The receptor set was obtained from a man between 65 and 80 years old with urothelial cancer. Each CDR3 is given with its conserved first and last residue. A D gene is named only where the DNA matches it firmly. Some rows mark clone size as missing; the rest say once, few, many or name a class of expanded clone.

TRBV19,few,TRBJ1-2,.,TGTGCCAGTAGTATAGTAACTAAACCCCTTTATGGCTACACCTTC,CASSIVTKPLYGYTF
TRBV7-2,.,TRBJ2-1,.,TGTGCCAGCAGCTTAGCAGCCAGCGGGGAGCAGTTCTTC,CASSLAASGEQFF
TRBV7-2,many,TRBJ2-7,.,TGTGCCAGCAGCTTATTTCAGGGGCTATCCGACGAGCAGTACTTC,CASSLFQGLSDEQYF
TRBV6-1,.,TRBJ2-7,.,TGTGCCAGCAGTGAAACGGGGGAGTCCTACGAGCAGTACTTC,CASSETGESYEQYF
TRBV7-9,.,TRBJ2-5,.,TGTGCCAGCAGCGCGACGAAGGGGCGGCAAGAGACCCAGTACTTC,CASSATKGRQETQYF
TRBV5-4,once,TRBJ2-5,TRBD1,TGTGCCAGCAGCTTGAGACAGGGCTCGGGGACCCAGTACTTC,CASSLRQGSGTQYF
TRBV27,.,TRBJ1-3,.,TGTGCCAGCAGTTTATCGGGACAAACCACCATATATTTT,CASSLSGQTTIYF
TRBV4-3,.,TRBJ2-7,.,TGCGCCAGCAGCCCACGCGGACTACCATACGAGCAGTACTTC,CASSPRGLPYEQYF
TRBV6-5,.,TRBJ2-7,TRBD1,TGTGCCAGCAGTCCCCCAGGGGGAGCCTCCTACGAGCAGTACTTC,CASSPPGGASYEQYF
TRBV5-6,.,TRBJ2-3,.,TGTGCCAGCAGCTTGATTAATCCGGATACGCAGTATTTT,CASSLINPDTQYF
TRBV7-2,.,TRBJ1-4,.,TGTGCCAGCAGCCCCGGGGGGAGGACCGCGAATGAAAAACTGTTTTTT,CASSPGGRTANEKLFF
TRBV28,few,TRBJ2-1,.,TGTGCCAGCAGTATCGGGACAAACACCAATGAGCAGTTCTTC,CASSIGTNTNEQFF
TRBV6-1,.,TRBJ1-3,.,TGTGCCAGCAGTTCGGGGGACTCTGGAAACACCATATATTTT,CASSSGDSGNTIYF
TRBV28,many,TRBJ1-1,.,TGTGCCAGCAGCCGACAGGCTGAAGCTTTCTTT,CASSRQAEAFF
TRBV28,.,TRBJ2-5,TRBD2,TGTGCCAGCAGTCTGCACGGGGGGAAAGAGACCCAGTACTTC,CASSLHGGKETQYF
TRBV5-1,.,TRBJ2-7,TRBD1,TGCGCCAGCACGAGAAACGCCGGGACAGGGAACGAGCAGTACTTC,CASTRNAGTGNEQYF
TRBV5-1,.,TRBJ2-5,TRBD2,TGCGCCAGCAGCCCCTCATCTAGCGGGCAAGAGACCCAGTACTTC,CASSPSSSGQETQYF
TRBV18,.,TRBJ1-1,.,TGTGCCAGCTCACCACCATCGGGGGGCTTCAGCACTGAAGCTTTCTTT,CASSPPSGGFSTEAFF
TRBV5-8,.,TRBJ2-3,.,TGTGCCAGCAGCTTGCGTACTAGTTCTAGCACAGATACGCAGTATTTT,CASSLRTSSSTDTQYF
TRBV7-8,once,TRBJ2-4,.,TGTGCCAGCAGCTTATATGCCGGAGTAGCCAAAAACATTCAGTACTTC,CASSLYAGVAKNIQYF
TRBV6-6,few,TRBJ1-1,.,TGTGCCAGCACCCCGGGGGGGGCTGAAGCTTTCTTT,CASTPGGAEAFF
TRBV28,.,TRBJ1-1,.,TGTGCCAGCAGACCCGGACAGAACACTGAAGCTTTCTTT,CASRPGQNTEAFF
TRBV28,.,TRBJ2-1,TRBD2,TGTGCCAGCAGCGCAAGACTAGCGGGAGGGCTAATGGGAGAGCAGTTCTTC,CASSARLAGGLMGEQFF
TRBV27,few,TRBJ1-4,.,TGTGCCAGCAGCCGGGGGGGGGCGGGCAACGAAAAACTGTTTTTT,CASSRGGAGNEKLFF
TRBV7-9,.,TRBJ2-3,.,TGTGCCAGCAGCTTTAGCGGTTCCACAGATACGCAGTATTTT,CASSFSGSTDTQYF
TRBV28,.,TRBJ2-5,TRBD1,TGTGCCAGCAGTGGGACAGGGGGCGTGGGAGAGACCCAGTACTTC,CASSGTGGVGETQYF
TRBV4-2,few,TRBJ1-2,.,TGTGCCAGCAGCCCCGCTCTGGACTCCTATGGCTACACCTTC,CASSPALDSYGYTF
TRBV19,few,TRBJ2-7,.,TGTGCCAAAGTAGGGCCAGGGGACGAGCAGTACTTC,CAKVGPGDEQYF
TRBV2,.,TRBJ2-7,TRBD2,TGTGCCAGCAGTGAAGCGAGACTAGCGGTCTACGAGCAGTACTTC,CASSEARLAVYEQYF
TRBV19,.,TRBJ2-3,TRBD2,TGTGCCAGTAGTATCCCGGGGCTAGCGGGAAGCACAGATACGCAGTATTTT,CASSIPGLAGSTDTQYF
TRBV2,.,TRBJ1-2,.,TGTGCCAGCAGTGAAACCGCAGGGTATGGCTACACCTTC,CASSETAGYGYTF
TRBV19,.,TRBJ1-5,.,TGTGCCAGTAGTATATCAGTGGATCAGCCCCAGCATTTT,CASSISVDQPQHF
TRBV6-1,.,TRBJ1-5,TRBD1,TGTGCCAGCAGTGCCGGGACAGGGGGCAATCAGCCCCAGCATTTT,CASSAGTGGNQPQHF